The 8 T cell receptor beta chains below were found in one sample sequenced in a study of shared clonotypes between healthy human individuals (dated by TCRdb to about 2020). Libraries were built with the immunoSEQ multiplex PCR assay. TCRdb holds this immuneACCESS table with in-frame rearrangements only. Some clones are missing; in checked studies, unresolved V genes explain under half, and the rest has no known cause. For this sample the table gives 190,000 or so clones, of which about 93% were detected only once. Around 0.072% of the sample rests with the top ten. Sequencing was done on a sample of naive CD4+ T cells sorted from blood. The sample's cell subset or site, from its label and the paper: CD45RA+ positively selected. All receptors come from a woman in her thirties in good health.

This chain's CDR3 is CASRLPGLAGDEQYF. The CDR3 nucleotides read TGTGCCAGCAGGCTTCCGGGACTAGCGGGAGACGAGCAGTACTTC. The chain carries TRBV7-2 and TRBJ2-5; 14 bases match TRBD2. The J call may be faulty, since TRBJ2-7 better matches the DNA end. The length of the CDR3 is 15 residues. Germline assignment: CDR1 SGHTA and CDR2 FQGNSA.

The rearrangement joins TRBV28 to TRBJ2-3; TRBD2 matches 8 bases. From germline, CDR1 is MDHEN and CDR2 SYDVKM. With V trimmed by 4 bases and J by 0 bases, 6 bases remained unmatched. The CDR3 has 16 residues. This CDR3 reads CASSSSAGDSTDTQYF. For the CDR3, the DNA is TGTGCCAGCAGTTCCTCAGCGGGAGACAGCACAGATACGCAGTATTTT. Looking up the rest from reference TRBV28 and TRBJ2-3 gives the full variable domain: DVKVTQSSRYLVKRTGEKVFLECVQDMDHENMFWYRQDPGLGLRLIYFSYDVKMKEKGDIPEGYSVSREKKERFSLILESASTNQTSMYLCASSSSAGDSTDTQYFGPGTRLTVL.

The chain carries TRBV18 and TRBJ2-3, with 9 positions matching TRBD2. The germline V gene has CDR1 KGHSH and CDR2 LQKENI. The CDR3 extends over 18 amino acids. J gave up 3 bases and V 4 bases, and 14 bases lay outside the gene matches. The CDR3, as DNA: TGTGCCAGCTCACTTTTTCAGCGGGAGGTTATCAGGACAGATACGCAGTATTTT. Residues: CASSLFQREVIRTDTQYF.

The chain couples TRBV19 to TRBJ2-5, with 7 nucleotides matching TRBD1. V was pared by 6 bases and J by 4 bases, with 17 bases of the junction left unmatched. The CDR3 covers 17 residues. Looked up from germline, CDR1 is LNHDA and CDR2 is SQIVND (reference sequence). CDR3 sequence: CASRTASNGQEGETQYF. Here the CDR3 DNA reads TGTGCCAGTAGGACCGCATCCAATGGACAGGAAGGAGAGACCCAGTACTTC.

The J gene is TRBJ1-1, the V gene TRBV11-2, with D possibly TRBD1 on 5 matching bases. Germline V lookup: CDR1 SGHAT, CDR2 FQNNGV. The CDR3 contains 14 residues. Deletions cut 3 bases from V and 4 bases from J, with 12 bases between. The CDR3: CASSFPFGGTEAFF. The CDR3 bases are TGTGCCAGCAGCTTTCCCTTTGGGGGCACTGAAGCTTTCTTT. Based on the CDR3 plus reference TRBV11-2 and TRBJ1-1, the full variable domain is EAGVAQSPRYKIIEKRQSVAFWCNPISGHATLYWYQQILGQGPKLLIQFQNNGVVDDSQLPKDRFSAERLKGVDSTLKIQPAKLEDSAVYLCASSFPFGGTEAFFGQGTRLTVV.

This clone was picked up one time. This chain joins TRBV5-1 and TRBJ2-5, with TRBD1 matching over 7 bases. The trim removed 4 bases at V and 1 base at J, leaving 4 bases unmatched. Germline V lookup: CDR1 SGHRS, CDR2 YFSETQ. This CDR3 is built from 14 residues. The CDR3 region has the DNA TGCGCCAGCAGCATGGGACAGCCCCAAGAGACCCAGTACTTC. Protein product: CASSMGQPQETQYF.

The rearrangement uses TRBV9 and TRBJ2-7; tentative D call: TRBD2 (6 bases). Germline V CDR1 and CDR2: SGDLS, YYNGEE. CDR3 size: 15 residues. The ends were cut back, 2 bases at V and 5 bases at J, with 17 bases in the middle. CDR3 sequence reads: CASSVEGDPGHEQYF. The CDR3 coding sequence is TGTGCCAGCAGCGTGGAGGGTGACCCGGGCCACGAGCAGTACTTC.

The chain carries TRBV5-1 and TRBJ2-1; 10 positions agree with TRBD1. V trimming: 2 bases; J trimming: 7 bases; junction bases outside the gene matches: 3. Germline CDR1 reads SGHRS; CDR2 reads YFSETQ. The CDR3 loop spans 14 amino acids. CDR3 residues: CASSLRDRGNEQFF. CDR3 bases: TGCGCCAGCAGCTTAAGGGACAGGGGAAATGAGCAGTTCTTC.